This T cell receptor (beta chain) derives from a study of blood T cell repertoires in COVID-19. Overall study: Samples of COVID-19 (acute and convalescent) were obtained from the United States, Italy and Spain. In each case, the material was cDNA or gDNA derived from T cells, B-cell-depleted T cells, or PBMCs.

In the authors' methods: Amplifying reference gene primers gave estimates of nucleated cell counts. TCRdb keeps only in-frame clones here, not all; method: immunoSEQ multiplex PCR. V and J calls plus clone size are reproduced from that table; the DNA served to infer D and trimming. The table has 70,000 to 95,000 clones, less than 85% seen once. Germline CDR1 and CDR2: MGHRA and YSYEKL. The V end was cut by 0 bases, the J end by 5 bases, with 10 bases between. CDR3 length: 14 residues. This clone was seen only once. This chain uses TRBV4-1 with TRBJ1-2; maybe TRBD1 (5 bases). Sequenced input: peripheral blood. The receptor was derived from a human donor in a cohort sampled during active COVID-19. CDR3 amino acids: CASSQEGTGYGYTF. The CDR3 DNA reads TGCGCCAGCAGCCAAGAGGGAACAGGATATGGCTACACCTTC.